The 5 T cell receptor beta chains in this list originate from one sample, sequenced in a study of blood T cell repertoires in COVID-19. Sequenced by immunoSEQ multiplex PCR; TCRdb stores in-frame clones only, minus some. The table records over 85,000 clones, roughly 85% of them present only once. The specimen was peripheral blood. The origin of the receptors is a human donor in a cohort sampled during active COVID-19.

V and J are TRBV6-5 and TRBJ1-1; tentatively, D is TRBD1 (6 bases). Germline V gene lookup returns CDR1 MNHEY and CDR2 SVGAGI. The CDR3 spans 13 residues. The V and J ends lost 6 bases and 3 bases respectively, with 11 bases between them. The DNA for the CDR3 is TGTGCCAGCAGCCTTCAGGGGTACACTGAAGCTTTCTTT. Translating it yields CASSLQGYTEAFF.

The chain carries TRBV18 and TRBJ2-7; 8 positions match TRBD1. CDR3 length: 14 residues. Germline trimming cut 2 bases from V and 3 bases from J; bases unmatched to any gene: 3. From germline, CDR1 is KGHSH and CDR2 LQKENI. The CDR3 protein is CASSPWGQDYEQYF. CDR3 DNA: TGTGCCAGCTCACCATGGGGACAGGACTACGAGCAGTACTTC. The full variable domain, in which reference TRBV18 and TRBJ2-7 provide the parts outside the CDR3, is NAGVMQNPRHLVRRRGQEARLRCSPMKGHSHVYWYRQLPEEGLKFMVYLQKENIIDESGMPKERFSAEFPKEGPSILRIQQVVRGDSAAYFCASSPWGQDYEQYFGPGTRLTVT.

This chain joins TRBV5-1 and TRBJ2-7; 8 nucleotides line up with TRBD2. CDR1 is SGHRS, CDR2 YFSETQ, per germline. Trimming at V came to 3 bases and at J to 5 bases, leaving 10 bases not matched to a gene. The length of the CDR3 is 15 residues. This chain's CDR3 is CASSSSRREGDEQYF. The CDR3 nucleotides read TGCGCCAGCAGCTCGTCAAGACGGGAGGGCGACGAGCAGTACTTC.

The V call is TRBV19, the J call TRBJ2-1, with TRBD2 as a possible D gene (7 bases). CDR1 is LNHDA and CDR2 is SQIVND in the germline V gene (reference sequence). V was trimmed by 4 bases and J by 5 bases, leaving 21 bases between them. This CDR3 region has 17 residues. The CDR3 loop is CASSSSKGGIRNNEQFF. CDR3 DNA sequence: TGTGCCAGTAGTAGTTCGAAGGGGGGGATTAGAAACAATGAGCAGTTCTTC.

The gene calls are TRBV28 and TRBJ2-6; 7 bases align to TRBD2. Germline V lookup: CDR1 MDHEN, CDR2 SYDVKM. The CDR3 has 16 residues. V lost 7 bases and J lost 0; bases outside the gene matches: 6. CDR3 sequence reads: CASTPGGTSGANVLTF. As DNA, the CDR3 is TGTGCCAGCACCCCCGGGGGGACCTCTGGGGCCAACGTCCTGACTTTC.